This T cell receptor beta chain was captured in a study of T cells in Graves' hyperthyroidism and ophthalmopathy. The V end lost 4 bases, the J end lost 8 bases, and 14 bases lay between the germline ends. The CDR3 has 13 amino acids. The germline V gene has CDR1 SGHDN and CDR2 FVKESK. RNA transcripts gave rise to amplified TCR beta CDR3 regions. First-round RT-PCR targeting the TCR CDR3 was performed with the HTBI primer set. One entry per CDR3 protein, called by TCRdb with MiXCR from the multiplex PCR reads. The data show more than 550,000 distinct CDR3 sequences, 15% to 20% seen once. This clonotype was counted a single time.

The TCR was taken from a woman in her 50s with Graves' hyperthyroidism that later progressed to Graves' ophthalmopathy. The sample was blood. The chain joins TRBV14 to TRBJ1-1, with D uncertain. The DNA of the CDR3 is TGTGCCAGCAGCCGAGATCTCTCCACAGAAGCTTTCTTT. Translating it yields CASSRDLSTEAFF.